The 4 T cell receptor beta chains reported below all come from one sample, sequenced in a study of CD8 T cells in Susac syndrome. It was with random hexamers that roughly 0.45 to 1 ug RNA was reverse transcribed. TCRdb passed the immunoSEQ multiplex PCR reads through MiXCR, listing each CDR3 protein once. This table has over 140,000 distinct CDR3 sequences, 85% to 95% appearing once. Sequencing was carried out using CD4+ T cells from PBMCs. Receptors originate from a human donor with Susac syndrome.

This chain links TRBV27 with TRBJ2-5, with D unresolved. This CDR3 region has 15 residues. Germline-derived CDR1 and CDR2 are MNHEY and SMNVEV (reference sequence). Deletions cut 2 bases from V and 1 base from J, with 11 bases between. CDR3 in amino acids: CASSLMTGPQETQYF. The CDR3 DNA sequence: TGTGCCAGCAGTTTAATGACCGGACCCCAAGAGACCCAGTACTTC.

The rearrangement joins TRBV20-1 to TRBJ2-5, with TRBD2 matching 9 bases. In germline, CDR1 is DFQATT, CDR2 SNEGSKA (reference sequence). V shed 0 bases, J shed 5 bases, and the junction held 10 bases outside the gene matches. This CDR3 has 16 residues. CDR3 sequence: CSARDQLLAGWETQYF. In DNA form, the CDR3 reads TGCAGTGCTAGAGATCAATTGCTAGCGGGGTGGGAGACCCAGTACTTC.

The chain couples TRBV15 to TRBJ1-1; D call uncertain. V was cut by 3 bases and J by 1 base, with 6 bases left in between. Germline V gives CDR1 LNHNV, CDR2 YYDKDF (reference sequence). The CDR3 is 13 amino acids. The CDR3 region is CATSRATNTEAFF. In DNA form, the CDR3 reads TGTGCCACCAGCAGGGCCACGAACACTGAAGCTTTCTTT.

This chain links TRBV11-2 with TRBJ2-2, with D perhaps assigned TRBD1 or TRBD2 (5 bases each). This CDR3 region has 17 residues. V shed 5 bases and J shed 3 bases, with 19 bases lying between them. Germline V CDR1 and CDR2: SGHAT, FQNNGV. The CDR3 spells CASSPQAGATYTGELFF. CDR3 coding DNA: TGTGCCAGCAGCCCCCAGGCCGGGGCTACCTACACCGGGGAGCTGTTTTTT.